A selection of T cell receptor beta chains follows, all from one sample in a study of regulatory T cells in long-lasting Graves disease. TCRdb itself ran the multiplex PCR reads through MiXCR, one entry per CDR3 protein. The sample holds about 530,000 distinct CDR3 sequences, 15% to 20% seen once. These same data were also listed under a study on T cells in Graves' hyperthyroidism and ophthalmopathy.

The sample in question was peripheral blood mononuclear cells (PBMCs), obtained at new diagnosis, from a patient treated with antithyroid drugs. The receptors stem from a woman aged 40-60 years with Graves disease. CDR3s include the opening cysteine and the closing phenylalanine or tryptophan. The order of the fields is D gene, V gene, clone size, J gene, CDR3 protein, CDR3 DNA. The D gene is left open where the match is weak. Clone size appears in some rows only: once, few, many, or a class for an expanded clone.

>NA|TRBV11-2|many|TRBJ2-5
CASSLDPGPQETQYF
TGTGCCAGCAGCTTAGATCCGGGACCCCAAGAGACCCAGTACTTC
>TRBD1|TRBV28|many|TRBJ1-5
CASSVIGQGGNQPQHF
TGTGCCAGCAGTGTAATCGGACAGGGGGGCAATCAGCCCCAGCATTTT
>TRBD2|TRBV19|many|TRBJ2-1
CASSIAGTSGGPTYNEQFF
TGTGCCAGTAGTATCGCAGGGACTAGCGGGGGGCCTACCTACAATGAGCAGTTCTTC
>NA|TRBV12-3/TRBV12-4|many|TRBJ2-2
CATGGSELGELFF
TGTGCCACTGGGGGGAGCGAGCTCGGGGAGCTGTTTTTT
>NA|TRBV20-1|many|TRBJ1-2
CSARLEFADHYGYTF
TGCAGTGCTAGACTTGAGTTCGCAGACCATTATGGCTACACCTTC
>TRBD2|TRBV19|NA|TRBJ2-1
CASSNSRGVGEQFF
TGTGCCAGTAGTAATTCTCGGGGGGTTGGTGAGCAGTTCTTC
>TRBD2|TRBV5-1|NA|TRBJ2-5
CASKGLAGVQETQYF
TGCGCCAGCAAGGGACTAGCGGGGGTACAAGAGACCCAGTACTTC
>TRBD2|TRBV6-1|few|TRBJ2-1
CASMASGGASDEQFF
TGTGCCAGCATGGCTAGCGGGGGGGCTAGCGATGAGCAGTTCTTC
>NA|TRBV28|many|TRBJ1-3
CASSQTPLSGNTIYF
TGTGCCAGCAGCCAAACACCTCTCTCTGGAAACACCATATATTTT
>NA|TRBV19|few|TRBJ1-4
CASRGGATTNEKLFF
TGTGCCAGTAGAGGAGGGGCCACAACTAATGAAAAACTGTTTTTT
>TRBD1|TRBV9|few|TRBJ1-3
CASSPRDRGTNTIYF
TGTGCCAGCAGCCCACGGGACAGGGGGACGAACACCATATATTTT
>NA|TRBV9|NA|TRBJ1-1
CASSVEGGATEAFF
TGTGCCAGCAGCGTAGAGGGAGGGGCCACTGAAGCTTTCTTT
>NA|TRBV29-1|NA|TRBJ1-1
CSAGSRLNTEAFF
TGCAGCGCCGGATCCAGACTGAACACTGAAGCTTTCTTT
>TRBD1|TRBV12-3/TRBV12-4|NA|TRBJ1-1
CASRGDREYTEASF
TGTGCCAGCAGGGGCGACAGGGAATACACTGAAGCTTCCTTT
>NA|TRBV29-1|many|TRBJ2-7
CSARQGNYEQYF
TGCAGCGCGCGGCAGGGGAACTACGAGCAGTACTTC
>NA|TRBV6-9|once|TRBJ1-4
CASSYRGDLIEKLFF
TGTGCCAGCAGTTACCGGGGGGATCTGATTGAAAAACTGTTTTTT
>NA|TRBV14|many|TRBJ2-3
CASSQTGTADTQYF
TGTGCCAGCAGCCAAACCGGGACGGCAGATACGCAGTATTTT
>TRBD2|TRBV10-3|many|TRBJ2-7
CAIRGDWTSGREQYF
TGTGCCATCAGGGGGGATTGGACTAGCGGGCGCGAGCAGTACTTC
>NA|TRBV6-1|many|TRBJ1-1
CASSEAGLNTEAFF
TGTGCCAGCAGTGAAGCGGGACTGAACACTGAAGCTTTCTTT
>TRBD2|TRBV18|few|TRBJ2-3
CASSPRAIAGTSSTDTQYF
TGTGCCAGCTCACCAAGGGCCATAGCGGGGACCTCTAGCACAGATACGCAGTATTTT